This T cell receptor beta chain emerged from a study of PD-L1 blockade in urothelial cancer. The overall study: Blood yielded a median of about 140,000 T cells per sample.

Points on this clone: The target antigen is unknown.

Time point specified: pretreatment peripheral blood. Each PCR contained spiked-in synthetic TCR analog templates. Libraries were prepared by immunoSEQ multiplex PCR; TCRdb keeps only in-frame clonotypes and omits some of them. The sample lists 72,000 or so clones, approximately 83% seen once, with 15% in the top ten. V gave up 6 bases and J gave up 6 bases, with 17 bases separating them. CDR3 length equals 14 residues. CDR1 and CDR2 from the germline V gene are MNHNY and SVGAGI (reference sequence). Study-wide results and caveats: Patients who had durable benefit saw their tumor-associated blood clones expand more at 3 weeks.

The sequencing here drew on PBMCs, taken around atezolizumab (anti-PD-L1) treatment. The sequence was collected from a man aged 55-75 years with urothelial cancer. V gene TRBV6-6 combines with J gene TRBJ1-2; tentative D call: TRBD1 (6 bases). CDR3 amino acids: CASSQQGVEHGYTF. The CDR3 nucleotides read TGTGCCAGCAGCCAACAGGGAGTGGAGCATGGCTACACCTTC.